This TCR beta chain emerged from a study of CXCR3-negative and CXCR3-positive naive CD8 T cells. The study's findings and limits: When CXCR3-positive naive cells were set against CXCR3-negative naive cells, the former had more hydrophobic TRB CDR3s.

To note about this clonotype: Its antigen is not identified.

Sorts that each held roughly 300,000 cells were run in triplicate for every CD8+ T cell subset. With UMI labels, 5' RACE was used to prepare the TRB cDNA libraries. From the 5' RACE reads, TCRdb lists one entry per CDR3 protein and no DNA. This sample contains fewer than 140,000 distinct CDR3 sequences. Sequencing was carried out using naive CXCR3+ CD8+ T cells from blood. Described subset: CD45RO-CCR7+CD27+CD95- naive CD8+ T cells expressing CXCR3 (TNR3+). The clonotype was recovered from a human donor in good health. Some clones in this sample may be carry-over from other donors' samples.

The CDR3 sequence is CASSPGQGYNSPLHF. This chain connects TRBV16 to TRBJ1-6; TCRdb selects TRBD1, and the lack of DNA leaves this call unchecked. The CDR3 extends over 15 amino acids. Germline lookup yields CDR1 KGHSY and CDR2 FQNENV.